This TCR beta chain was captured in a study of vaccination effects on CD4 cells after COVID-19. Study summary: Two doses of either BNT162b2 or mRNA-1273 were given to each participant. General study findings and limits: At late timepoints after vaccination, vaccine- and infection-induced clones shrank markedly.

As to this clone: Its antigen remains unknown.

Using immunoSEQ multiplex PCR, the repertoire was profiled, and TCRdb retains in-frame clones only, with some absent. The profile shows around 21,000 clones, around 68% of them singletons. Sequencing followed a ViraFEST assay step that expanded antigen-specific CD4+ T cells with viral peptide pools. Subsequent to a culture period of about ten days, CD4+ T cells were isolated. In the vaccine recipients, nucleocapsid antibodies were negative and there was no prior SARS-CoV-2 infection. Cultivation was performed at 1.5 million to 2 million PBMC per well with roughly 9.2 IU/ml IL-2 and 10 ug/ml peptides added. On days 3 and 7, fresh IL-2 medium replaced half the medium. Trimming took 5 bases from V and 1 from J; bases not matched to a gene: 3. The CDR3 loop spans 14 amino acids. The germline gives CDR1 MNHEY, CDR2 SVGAGI.

This chain joins TRBV6-5 and TRBJ1-2; 8 bases match TRBD1. The receptor comes from a human donor who received a COVID-19 vaccine. This specimen consisted of CD4+ T cells from PBMCs cultured with HCoV-NL63 spike peptides, obtained before COVID-19 vaccination. The CDR3 loop reads CASSRTGNNYGYTF. CDR3 DNA: TGTGCCAGCAGTAGGACAGGGAATAACTATGGCTACACCTTC.